These 5 T cell receptor beta chains were all obtained from the same sample, sequenced in a study of blood T cell repertoires in COVID-19. Only in-frame clones appear in the TCRdb table, and some are missing; sequencing was by immunoSEQ multiplex PCR. The table shows approximately 330,000 clones, with roughly 89% occurring only once. Sequenced: peripheral blood. The receptors stem from a man aged 25 to 40 with COVID-19, enrolled during active disease.

This clone was recorded once. The gene calls are TRBV6-2 or TRBV6-3 and TRBJ1-1, with 8 nucleotides matching TRBD1. This CDR3 is 15 amino acids long. CDR1 and CDR2 (germline): MNHEY, SVGEGT. The V and J ends lost 0 bases and 6 bases, in that order; junction bases with no gene match: 6. The CDR3 DNA follows: TGTGCCAGCAGTTACTCGACTCTACAGGGGGCTGAAGCTTTCTTT. The encoded protein is CASSYSTLQGAEAFF.

The chain recombines TRBV27 with TRBJ2-4, with D possibly matching TRBD2 (5 bases). The CDR3 loop spans 20 amino acids. The germline V gene has CDR1 MNHEY and CDR2 SMNVEV (reference sequence). V was pared by 2 bases and J by 0 bases, with 23 bases between. This chain's CDR3 is CASSLIPWRPPNLAKNIQYF. The DNA of the CDR3 is TGTGCCAGCAGTTTAATCCCCTGGAGGCCCCCCAATCTAGCCAAAAACATTCAGTACTTC.

The chain employs TRBV5-8 and TRBJ2-1; 7 nucleotides align to TRBD2. V dropped 4 bases and J dropped 3; count of bases not matched to a gene: 7. Germline V CDR1 and CDR2: SGHTS, YDEGEE. This CDR3 comprises 15 residues. The CDR3 nucleotides read TGTGCCAGCAGCCGCTGGGGGGGAGACTACAATGAGCAGTTCTTC. Amino acids: CASSRWGGDYNEQFF.

The genes are TRBV30 and TRBJ1-5; TRBD1 might be the D (6 bases). The CDR3 loop spans 13 amino acids. The V end lost 1 base, the J end lost 5 bases, and 9 bases lay between the germline ends. Germline V CDR1 and CDR2: GTSNPN, SVGIG (reference sequence). CDR3 DNA sequence: TGTGCCTGGAGTGGGCAGGGGCATCAGCCCCAGCATTTT. Protein sequence: CAWSGQGHQPQHF.

The genes are TRBV6-5 and TRBJ1-5; the match to TRBD1 covers 8 bases. CDR1 is MNHEY, CDR2 SVGAGI, per germline. The junction had 5 bases not matched to a gene; V was cut back by 5 bases and J by 2 bases. This CDR3 region has 15 residues. The CDR3: CASSRVTGGNQPQHF. The CDR3 nucleotides are TGTGCCAGCAGTCGGGTGACAGGGGGCAATCAGCCCCAGCATTTT.